A single sample is the source of the 5 T cell receptor beta chains below, sequenced in a study of identical twins. TCRdb recomputed calls from the 5' RACE reads with MiXCR, one row per CDR3 protein. This table holds 550,000 to 700,000 distinct CDR3 sequences, just under 10% found once. This sample also appeared in a second study, on yellow fever vaccine responses in identical twins.

The sample was PBMCs. The receptors stem from a young woman in good health.

V is TRBV20-1 and J is TRBJ2-4; 12 positions match TRBD2. Germline V lookup: CDR1 DFQATT, CDR2 SNEGSKA (reference sequence). With V trimmed by 6 bases and J by 6 bases, 9 bases remained unmatched. The CDR3 is made up of 15 amino acids. CDR3: CSAPLAGGPINIQYF. In DNA form, the CDR3 reads TGCAGTGCCCCTCTAGCGGGAGGGCCTATAAACATTCAGTACTTC.

The sample holds a few counts of this clonotype. The V gene is TRBV11-2, the J gene TRBJ2-3; maybe TRBD2 (5 bases). Per the germline V gene, CDR1 is SGHAT and CDR2 is FQNNGV. Trimming removed 6 bases at V and 2 bases at J, with 9 bases between. The CDR3 has 13 amino acids. CDR3 sequence: CASRGSTTDTQYF. The CDR3 DNA sequence: TGTGCCAGCAGGGGGAGTACCACAGATACGCAGTATTTT.

This chain uses TRBV29-1 with TRBJ1-1, with D possibly matching TRBD1 (5 bases). This CDR3 has 15 residues. The germline V and J ends were trimmed by 4 bases and 6 bases, with 21 bases remaining between them. In germline, CDR1 is SQVTM, CDR2 ANQGSEA. The CDR3 nucleotides read TGCAGCGTTGCTCGGCAGGGTGGGATTATAGCTGAAGCTTTCTTT. It yields the protein CSVARQGGIIAEAFF. Drawing the rest from reference TRBV29-1 and TRBJ1-1, the complete variable domain is SAVISQKPSRDICQRGTSLTIQCQVDSQVTMMFWYRQQPGQSLTLIATANQGSEATYESGFVIDKFPISRPNLTFSTLTVSNMSPEDSSIYLCSVARQGGIIAEAFFGQGTRLTVV.

Here the CDR3 reads CASSLSGGLAAPRETQYF. DNA of the CDR3: TGTGCCAGCAGCTTAAGTGGGGGACTAGCGGCACCAAGAGAAACCCAGTACTTC. The chain carries TRBV11-2 and TRBJ2-5; TRBD2 agrees at 11 bases. The CDR3 covers 18 residues. With 2 bases clipped from V and 8 bases from J, the junction kept 16 bases outside the gene matches. Germline CDR1 SGHAT, CDR2 FQNNGV. Looking up the rest from reference TRBV11-2 and TRBJ2-5 gives the full variable domain: EAGVAQSPRYKIIEKRQSVAFWCNPISGHATLYWYQQILGQGPKLLIQFQNNGVVDDSQLPKDRFSAERLKGVDSTLKIQPAKLEDSAVYLCASSLSGGLAAPRETQYFGPGTRLLVL.

This clonotype has ten or more counts. The chain carries TRBV19 and TRBJ2-1; D is undetermined. The CDR3 is 13 residues long. The germline V gene encodes CDR1 LNHDA and CDR2 SQIVND (reference sequence). V was shortened by 6 bases and J by 5 bases, with 11 bases between the two germline ends. CDR3 DNA: TGTGCCAGTAGATCAGCAGATGACAATGAGCAGTTCTTC. It translates to CASRSADDNEQFF.